The clone carrying this T cell receptor (beta chain) was picked up many times. Blood RNA came from unsorted whole blood; germline DNA was also extracted. This record belongs to a study of tumor-infiltrating lymphocytes in primary liver carcinoma. Starting material of 500 to 600 ng total RNA yielded TCR beta cDNA via a constant-region primer. Three nested multiplex PCR rounds of slightly modified ARM-PCR generated TCR beta libraries. The opening two PCR rounds, around 11 cycles each, paired TRBV1-TRBV30 forward primers with a C-beta reverse primer. TCRdb called the multiplex PCR reads again in MiXCR, with one record for every CDR3 protein. This table holds fewer than 400,000 distinct CDR3 sequences, 58% found once. In germline, CDR1 is SGHNT, CDR2 YYREEE (reference sequence). Trimming removed 6 bases from V and 5 bases from J, with 12 bases in between. The CDR3 runs 13 residues.

This clonotype originated in a woman aged 25 to 39 with primary liver carcinoma and hepatitis B virus infection. Sequenced: peripheral blood. The chain is built from TRBV5-4 and TRBJ2-4, with D possibly being TRBD2 (6 bases). The CDR3 DNA sequence: TGTGCCAGCAACAGGCCGGGGGAAAACATTCAGTACTTC. This codes for CASNRPGENIQYF. Complete variable domain (other parts from reference TRBV5-4 and TRBJ2-4): ETGVTQSPTHLIKTRGQQVTLRCSSQSGHNTVSWYQQALGQGPQFIFQYYREEENGRGNFPPRFSGLQFPNYSSELNVNALELDDSALYLCASNRPGENIQYFGAGTRLSVL.